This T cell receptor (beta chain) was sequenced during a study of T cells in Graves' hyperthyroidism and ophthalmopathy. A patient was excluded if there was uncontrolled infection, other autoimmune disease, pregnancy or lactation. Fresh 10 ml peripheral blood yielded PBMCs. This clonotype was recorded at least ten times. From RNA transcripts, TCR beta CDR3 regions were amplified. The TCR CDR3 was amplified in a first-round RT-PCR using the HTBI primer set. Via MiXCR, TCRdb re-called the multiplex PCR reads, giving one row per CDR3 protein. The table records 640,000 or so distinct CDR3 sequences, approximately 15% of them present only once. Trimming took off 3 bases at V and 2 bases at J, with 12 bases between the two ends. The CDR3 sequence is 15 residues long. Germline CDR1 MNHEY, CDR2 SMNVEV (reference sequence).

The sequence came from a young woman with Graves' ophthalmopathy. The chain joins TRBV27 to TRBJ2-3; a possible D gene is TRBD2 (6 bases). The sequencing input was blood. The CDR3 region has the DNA TGTGCCAGCAGTTTCTCTAGCGCGAACACAGATACGCAGTATTTT. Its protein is CASSFSSANTDTQYF.